This TCR beta chain originates from a study of identical twins (dated by TCRdb to the mid-2010s). As for the study more broadly: To test whether fetal clonotypes persist, the study used deep sequencing on TCR alpha and beta repertoires from monozygotic twins, unrelated adults of various ages, and cord blood. To rule out contamination, the twin experiments were replicated at different times with different library preparation protocols. Summary of the overall study and its limitations: Recombination models systematically underestimated out-of-frame TCR alpha sharing in monozygotic twins but agreed with sharing between unrelated individuals. Fewer insertions were carried by abundant cord blood beta clonotypes; a weaker similar trend was observed in young adult naive repertoires, while no such trend was observed in memory repertoires. The excess sharing between twins in beta out-of-frame sequences was weaker because fewer shared sequences reduced the signal-to-noise ratio. Compared with coincidental sharing between unrelated individuals, an excess of low generation-probability sequences was observed among out-of-frame TCR alpha sequences shared between twins. Conclusions relied on cross-sectional statistical analysis, since the same donors could not be followed over many years. Zero-insertion analyses could be partly confounded by invariant T cells such as MAIT and iNKT, though diverse VJ usage argued against such confounding for most clonotypes.

Receptor amplification or capture employed 5' RACE. The run used an Illumina HiSeq 2000. Template switching added a universal primer binding site, and the final cDNA carried a unique molecular identifier that allowed TCR cDNA molecules to be counted accurately. First-strand cDNA for TCR alpha and beta chains was synthesized from specific primers in the conserved constant-segment region. To control for contamination, each cDNA library was double barcoded with a SMART-Mk sample barcode plus Illumina barcodes. Two successive PCR steps introduced TruSeq adapter sequences along with Illumina sample barcodes. TCR alpha and beta cDNA libraries were sequenced on the Illumina HiSeq platform with custom primers. The original methods were these. MiGEC processed the raw reads to extract unique molecular identifiers, while MiXCR was used to determine the CDR3 positions. Recombination models were inferred per individual with the repgenHMM and IGoR tools using an EM algorithm. The tcR package in R was used for shared clonotype analysis, with sharing normalized by the product of cloneset sizes. To study raw recombination without the effects of thymic and clonal selection, out-of-frame nonproductive sequences were analyzed. Using fastp at Q25 and MiXCR, TCRdb reprocessed the public reads and kept productive beta chains. For every CDR3 protein sequence, its rows merge into one entry that carries the most common genes and DNA. TCRdb, not the authors, supplied the V and J calls. The sample has 500,000 or so distinct CDR3 sequences on record, about 14% of them singletons. The leading ten clones occupy around 0.57% of the sample.

The CDR1 and CDR2 encoded by the germline V gene (reference sequence) are LNHNV and YYDKDF. The CDR3 numbers 14 residues from cysteine through phenylalanine. Here the CDR3 DNA is all that survives: 42 bases in frame from base 1. Trimming removed 0 bases from V and 1 base from J, leaving 7 bases between the germline ends. All donors were healthy Caucasians. Three pairs of female monozygotic twins, all aged roughly 18 to 30 years, made up the twin cohort. Positive isolation kits from Invitrogen were used to isolate the CD4+ and CD8+ T cell populations. As regards this clonotype: This clone's antigen is unknown. Qualities for individual bases were not recorded, and no much larger clone is one base off.

The same data also contributed to another study, on yellow fever vaccine responses in identical twins. The second paper further reports: The authors reported that the T cell response to vaccination in identical twins appeared partly convergent and partly personalized. Focusing on identical twins, the study followed the T cell clones that responded to the vaccine, and did so with precision.

The source material was CD4+ T cells sorted from blood. This chain joins TRBV15 to TRBJ2-7, with no D gene named confidently. The receptor's source is a young woman in good health. This receptor carries the CDR3 CATSRDRISYEQYF. Here is the DNA: TGTGCCACCAGCAGAGACAGGATTTCCTACGAGCAGTACTTC.